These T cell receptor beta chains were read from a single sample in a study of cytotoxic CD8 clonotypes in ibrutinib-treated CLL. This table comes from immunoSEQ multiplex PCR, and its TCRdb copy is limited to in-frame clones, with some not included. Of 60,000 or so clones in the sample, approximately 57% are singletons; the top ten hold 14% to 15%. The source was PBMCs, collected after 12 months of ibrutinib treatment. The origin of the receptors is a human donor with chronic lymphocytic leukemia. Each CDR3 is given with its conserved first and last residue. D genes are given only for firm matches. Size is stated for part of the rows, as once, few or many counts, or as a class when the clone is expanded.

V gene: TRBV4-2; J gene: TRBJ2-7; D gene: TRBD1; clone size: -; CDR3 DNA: TGTGCCAGCAGCCCGGCGGGACAGGGGTCCTACGAGCAGTACTTC; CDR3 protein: CASSPAGQGSYEQYF
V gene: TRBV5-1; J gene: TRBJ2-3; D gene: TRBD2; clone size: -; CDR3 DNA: TGCGCCAGCAGGGTAGCGGGGGCCGCCACAGATACGCAGTATTTT; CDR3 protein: CASRVAGAATDTQYF
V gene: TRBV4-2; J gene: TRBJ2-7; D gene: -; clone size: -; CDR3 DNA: TGTGCCAGCAGGGAAGGGCCTACAGGGACCTACGAGCAGTACTTC; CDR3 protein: CASREGPTGTYEQYF
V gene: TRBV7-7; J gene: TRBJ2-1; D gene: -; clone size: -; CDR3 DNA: TGTGCCAGCAGCTTAGACTGGGTGACGGGTGAGCAGTTCTTC; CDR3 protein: CASSLDWVTGEQFF
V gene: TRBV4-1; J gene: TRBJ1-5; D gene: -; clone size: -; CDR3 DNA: TGCGCCAGCAGCCAAGAGGGGGGGTTCAATCAGCCCCAGCATTTT; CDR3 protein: CASSQEGGFNQPQHF
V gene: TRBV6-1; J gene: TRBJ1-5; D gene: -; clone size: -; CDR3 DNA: TGCGCCATGGGGGGCCTCTATAGCAATCAGCCCCAGCATTTT; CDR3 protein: CAMGGLYSNQPQHF
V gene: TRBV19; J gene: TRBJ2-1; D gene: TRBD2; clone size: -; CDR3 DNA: TGTGCCAGTAGTCTGGCGGGGGTTAATGAGCAGTTCTTC; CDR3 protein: CASSLAGVNEQFF
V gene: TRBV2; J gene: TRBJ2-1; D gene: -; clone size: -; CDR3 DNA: TGTGCCAGCAGTTTCCGTAGCTCCTACAATGAGCAGTTCTTC; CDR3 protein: CASSFRSSYNEQFF
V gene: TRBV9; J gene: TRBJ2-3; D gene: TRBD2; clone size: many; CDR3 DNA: TGTGCCAGCAGCGGACAAATCTTGCCGGGAGGGCGGTACGATACGCAGTATTTT; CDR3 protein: CASSGQILPGGRYDTQYF
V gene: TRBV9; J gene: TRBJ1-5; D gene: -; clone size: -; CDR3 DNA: TGTGCCAGCAGCGTAGCAGGGGCAAATCAGCCCCAGCATTTT; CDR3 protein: CASSVAGANQPQHF
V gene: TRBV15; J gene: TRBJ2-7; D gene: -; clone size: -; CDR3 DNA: TGTGCCACCAGCAGAGATCTCGTGGGGGTGTCCTACGAGCAGTACTTC; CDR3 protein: CATSRDLVGVSYEQYF
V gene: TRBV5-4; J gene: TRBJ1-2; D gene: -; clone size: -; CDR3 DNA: TGTGCCAGCAGCCGTATAACAGGGAACTATGGCTACACCTTC; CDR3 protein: CASSRITGNYGYTF
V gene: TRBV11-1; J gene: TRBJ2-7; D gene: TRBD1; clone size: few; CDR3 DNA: TGTGCCAGCGTAGACAGGGTGGGCGAGCAGTACTTC; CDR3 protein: CASVDRVGEQYF
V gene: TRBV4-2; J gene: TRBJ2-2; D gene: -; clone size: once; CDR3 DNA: TGTGCCAGCAGCCATGCGGGGGCCACCGGGGAGCTGTTTTTT; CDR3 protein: CASSHAGATGELFF
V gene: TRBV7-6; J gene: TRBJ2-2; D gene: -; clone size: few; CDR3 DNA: TGTGCCAGCAGCTTGGTTGGAGAGAACACCGGGGAGCTGTTTTTT; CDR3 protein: CASSLVGENTGELFF
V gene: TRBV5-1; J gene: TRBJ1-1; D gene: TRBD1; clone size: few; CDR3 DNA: TGCGCCAGCAGTCGCAGACAGGGGTTAAGCACTGAAGCTTTCTTT; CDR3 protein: CASSRRQGLSTEAFF
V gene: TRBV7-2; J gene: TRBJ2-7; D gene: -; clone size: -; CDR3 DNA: TGTGCCAGCAGGGCTCCTAGAGACCCTTACGAGCAGTACTTC; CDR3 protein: CASRAPRDPYEQYF
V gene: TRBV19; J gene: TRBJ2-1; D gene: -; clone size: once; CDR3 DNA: TGTGCCAGTACGCTGGCCCCCGGGCGGAGGTACAATGAGCAGTTCTTC; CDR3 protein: CASTLAPGRRYNEQFF
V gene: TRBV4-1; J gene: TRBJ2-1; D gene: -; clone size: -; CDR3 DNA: TGCGCCAGCAGCCAATTCGGGCCACCGGGTTATAATGAGCAGTTCTTC; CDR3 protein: CASSQFGPPGYNEQFF
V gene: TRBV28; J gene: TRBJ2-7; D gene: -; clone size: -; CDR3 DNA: TGTGCCAGCAGTGACAGTTACGAGCAGTACTTC; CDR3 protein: CASSDSYEQYF
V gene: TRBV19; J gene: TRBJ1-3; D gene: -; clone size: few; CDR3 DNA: TGTGCCAGTAGTACTGGGGGCTCTGGAAACACCATATATTTT; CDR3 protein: CASSTGGSGNTIYF
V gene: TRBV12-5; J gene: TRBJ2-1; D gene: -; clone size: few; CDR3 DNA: TGTGCTAGTGGTTTGGATACTACGCAACTTAAGCAGTTCTTC; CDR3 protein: CASGLDTTQLKQFF
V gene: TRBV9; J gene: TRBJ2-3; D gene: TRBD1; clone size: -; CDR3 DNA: TGTGCCAGCAGCGTAGATGGGGACAGGGGGCTATGGGCAGATACGCAGTATTTT; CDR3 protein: CASSVDGDRGLWADTQYF
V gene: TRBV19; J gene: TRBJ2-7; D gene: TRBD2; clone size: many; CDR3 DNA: TGTGCCAGTAGTATTGCAAGCGGGAAAAACTACGAGCAGTACTTC; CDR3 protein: CASSIASGKNYEQYF
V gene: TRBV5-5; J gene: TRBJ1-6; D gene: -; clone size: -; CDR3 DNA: TGTGCCAGCAGCTTTGAGGGAGTAGGTTCACCCCTCCACTTT; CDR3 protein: CASSFEGVGSPLHF
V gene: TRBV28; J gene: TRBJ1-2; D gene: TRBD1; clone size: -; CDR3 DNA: TGTGCCAGCAGTTTCCGGGACAGGGGGAGCGGCTACACCTTC; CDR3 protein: CASSFRDRGSGYTF
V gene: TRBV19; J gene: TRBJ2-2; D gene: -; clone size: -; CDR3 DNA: TGTGCCAGTAGTATGACAACCGGGGAGCTGTTTTTT; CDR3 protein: CASSMTTGELFF
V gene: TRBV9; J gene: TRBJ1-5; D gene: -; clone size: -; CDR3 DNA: TGTGCCAGCAGCGTACGGGGGGATGAGGGGCCCCAGCATTTT; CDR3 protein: CASSVRGDEGPQHF
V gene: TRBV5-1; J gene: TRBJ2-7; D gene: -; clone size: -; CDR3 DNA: TGCGCCAGCAGCCTTGTACCAGGGGACTCCTACGAGCAGTACTTC; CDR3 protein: CASSLVPGDSYEQYF